Below are 16 T cell receptor beta chains sequenced from a single sample in a study of human T cells and chemical hapten exposure (TCRdb year 2021). Reading the label with the study, this specimen's time point is: patch test 1, 2 weeks after DPC sensitization. The treatment or condition label here, explained by the study, means: therapeutic diphenylcyclopropenone sensitization with weekly scalp DPC. Libraries were constructed by RACE. The reads were generated on a NextSeq 500. TCRdb reprocessing: public reads trimmed at Q25 with fastp, clones called with MiXCR, in-frame beta chains kept. Each entry merges the rows of one CDR3 protein and shows their most common DNA and genes. Counted in this sample were around 110,000 distinct CDR3 sequences; around 10% of them appeared once. Around 1.4% of the sample lies in the top ten. The input for sequencing was whole blood, taken in connection with sensitization to the hapten diphenylcyclopropenone (DPC). These receptors came from a woman in her fifties or sixties with alopecia areata. Some clones in this sample may be carry-over from other donors' samples.

This clonotype has a handful of counts. This chain uses TRBV28 with TRBJ1-2; D is undetermined. This CDR3 has 13 residues. Germline V lookup: CDR1 MDHEN, CDR2 SYDVKM. Trimming left V 6 bases short and J 8 bases short, with 16 bases between. This CDR3 is CASSADRARGYTF. In DNA form, the CDR3 reads TGTGCCAGCAGCGCTGACCGAGCCCGAGGCTACACCTTC.

This clonotype appeared many times. The chain employs TRBV5-4 and TRBJ2-7, with 8 nucleotides matching TRBD2. The V gene's germline CDR1 is SGHNT and CDR2 YYREEE (reference sequence). CDR3 length equals 14 residues. J was trimmed by 2 bases and V by 4 bases; bases with no gene match: 5. The CDR3, as DNA: TGTGCCAGCAGCCCTTCGGGACTAGCCTACGAGCAGTACTTC. The encoded protein is CASSPSGLAYEQYF.

This clonotype showed up many times. The V gene is TRBV4-2, the J gene TRBJ1-5, with 9 nucleotides matching TRBD1. Trimming removed 0 bases from V and 3 bases from J; junction bases left unmatched: 3. This CDR3 is 16 amino acids long. The germline gives CDR1 LGHNA, CDR2 YNFKEQ. CDR3 nucleotides: TGTGCCAGCAGCCAAGATTGGGACAGGGTCAATCAGCCCCAGCATTTT. Translated: CASSQDWDRVNQPQHF.

This clonotype was detected many times. The chain's CDR3 is CSARQALTTSNQPQHF. The CDR3 DNA reads as TGCAGTGCTAGACAGGCCCTAACTACCAGCAATCAGCCCCAGCATTTT. The chain employs TRBV20-1 and TRBJ1-5; D ambiguous. Germline loops: CDR1 DFQATT, CDR2 SNEGSKA (reference sequence). The CDR3 totals 16 residues. V shed 2 bases and J shed 1 base, with 15 bases lying between them.

J is TRBJ2-7 and V is TRBV12-3 or TRBV12-4; D may be TRBD1 or TRBD2 (5 bases each). This CDR3 is 15 amino acids long. V gave up 1 base and J gave up 3 bases, with 13 bases separating them. The CDR3 spells CASSLGSGPGYEQYF. CDR3 DNA sequence: TGTGCCAGCAGTTTAGGATCGGGACCGGGCTACGAGCAGTACTTC.

In this sample, this clonotype turned up a few times. The V gene is TRBV7-2, the J gene TRBJ1-2; D unclear. This CDR3 is built from 11 residues. V was clipped by 3 bases and J by 7 bases, with 6 bases between them. Germline loops: CDR1 SGHTA, CDR2 FQGNSA. Written as DNA, the CDR3 is TGTGCCAGCAGCTTCATGGCTGGCTACACCTTC. It codes for CASSFMAGYTF.

For the CDR3, the DNA is TGTGCCAGCTCCCCAGTGGCGACCCAGTACTTC. This gives the protein CASSPVATQYF. The chain couples TRBV18 to TRBJ2-5; D is undetermined. The CDR3 totals 11 residues. Germline V CDR1 and CDR2: KGHSH, LQKENI. V was clipped by 6 bases and J by 7 bases, with 9 bases between them.

The chain employs TRBV28 and TRBJ2-5; 7 nucleotides agree with TRBD2. CDR1 and CDR2 (germline): MDHEN, SYDVKM. V shed 6 bases and J 4 bases; nucleotides not matched to a gene: 14. The CDR3 has 16 residues. The CDR3 DNA is TGTGCCAGCAGCCCCTCGCCCGGGAGGATGGCAGAGACCCAGTACTTC. Translation: CASSPSPGRMAETQYF.

This clonotype was detected ten times or more. The J gene is TRBJ1-1, the V gene TRBV20-1, with D unresolved. V was shortened by 3 bases and J by 11 bases, with 4 bases between the two germline ends. CDR1 DFQATT and CDR2 SNEGSKA come from the germline V gene (reference sequence). The length of the CDR3 is 8 residues. The CDR3 here is CSASVAFF. CDR3 coding DNA: TGCAGTGCTAGTGTTGCTTTCTTT.

This CDR3 reads CASSQGTILVETQYF. The CDR3 nucleotides are TGCGCCAGCAGCCAAGGGACTATCCTCGTCGAGACCCAGTACTTC. The chain joins TRBV5-1 to TRBJ2-5; 7 nucleotides agree with TRBD2. CDR1 SGHRS and CDR2 YFSETQ come from the germline V gene. The CDR3 consists of 15 residues. V lost 4 bases and J lost 5; bases outside the gene matches: 11. Supplemented by reference TRBV5-1 and TRBJ2-5, the full variable domain reads KAGVTQTPRYLIKTRGQQVTLSCSPISGHRSVSWYQQTPGQGLQFLFEYFSETQRNKGNFPGRFSGRQFSNSRSEMNVSTLELGDSALYLCASSQGTILVETQYFGPGTRLLVL.

This clonotype was recorded many times. The chain links TRBV6-5 to TRBJ2-7, with a weak D call TRBD1 (5 bases). The CDR3 covers 15 residues. In germline, CDR1 is MNHEY, CDR2 SVGAGI. The V end was cut by 0 bases, the J end by 3 bases, with 12 bases between. The CDR3 protein is CASSYSFQGNYEQYF. Written as DNA, the CDR3 is TGTGCCAGCAGTTACTCGTTCCAGGGCAACTACGAGCAGTACTTC.

This clonotype was seen only a few times. The chain recombines TRBV6-5 with TRBJ2-7, with unresolved D. The CDR3 contains 13 residues. V was pared by 6 bases and J by 2 bases, with 11 bases between. The germline V gene has CDR1 MNHEY and CDR2 SVGAGI. For the CDR3, the DNA is TGTGCCAGCAGCCAAACAGTTGCCTACGAGCAGTACTTC. It specifies CASSQTVAYEQYF.

This clonotype was seen at least ten times. The gene calls are TRBV6-1 and TRBJ2-3; 8 nucleotides align to TRBD1. The CDR3 has 14 amino acids. Germline V gene lookup returns CDR1 MNHNS and CDR2 SASEGT. Trimming at V came to 5 bases and at J to 7 bases, leaving 8 bases not matched to a gene. The CDR3 nucleotides are TGTGCCAGCAGTTCAGGGGGCCCTCGGAATACGCAGTATTTT. It yields the protein CASSSGGPRNTQYF.

The CDR3: CASSVGQAPIYEQYF. The CDR3 DNA is TGTGCCAGCAGCGTAGGGCAGGCACCCATCTACGAGCAGTACTTC. The chain employs TRBV9 and TRBJ2-7; D is uncertain. Germline loops: CDR1 SGDLS, CDR2 YYNGEE. V lost 0 bases and J 3 bases, leaving 13 bases between the germline ends. This CDR3 comprises 15 residues.

The chain has TRBV15 and TRBJ2-7; 9 positions agree with TRBD1. Per the germline V gene, CDR1 is LNHNV and CDR2 is YYDKDF (reference sequence). The trim removed 0 bases at V and 4 bases at J, leaving 7 bases unmatched. This CDR3 comprises 16 residues. Here the CDR3 reads CATSRDLPGQGYEQYF. The CDR3 DNA reads TGTGCCACCAGCAGAGATCTTCCGGGACAGGGATACGAGCAGTACTTC. Looking up the rest from reference TRBV15 and TRBJ2-7 gives the full variable domain: DAMVIQNPRYQVTQFGKPVTLSCSQTLNHNVMYWYQQKSSQAPKLLFHYYDKDFNNEADTPDNFQSRRPNTSFCFLDIRSPGLGDTAMYLCATSRDLPGQGYEQYFGPGTRLTVT.

The V and J genes are TRBV3-1 and TRBJ2-1; D may be TRBD2 (5 bases). Germline CDR1 and CDR2: LGHDT and YNNKEL (reference sequence). This CDR3 has 16 residues. The V gene lost 3 bases and the J gene lost 5 bases, with 17 bases spanning the gap. The DNA of the CDR3 is TGTGCCAGCAGCCATTCCACTCAGACTATAAACAATGAGCAGTTCTTC. It codes for CASSHSTQTINNEQFF.